The 6 T cell receptor beta chains in this list originate from one sample, sequenced in a study of blood T cell repertoires in COVID-19 (dated by TCRdb to 2020 to 2022). Libraries were built with the immunoSEQ multiplex PCR assay. The source is immuneACCESS, and TCRdb retained only in-frame sequences with V and J called. Part of the clones is not carried over; for the studies checked, unresolved V genes explain less than half of this, and the remainder is unexplained. Within this sample are nearly 250,000 clones, with 86% of them counted one time only. Over 5.5% of the sample is taken by the ten largest. Sequencing input: peripheral blood. Source of these receptors: a woman aged 80 or over with COVID-19, enrolled during active disease.

The chain joins TRBV28 to TRBJ1-2; D possibly corresponds to TRBD1 (5 bases). The CDR3 totals 13 residues. Germline V lookup: CDR1 MDHEN, CDR2 SYDVKM. Trimming removed 4 bases at V and 4 bases at J, with 10 bases between. CDR3 coding DNA: TGTGCCAGCAGTTCAGGACAACCCTATGGCTACACCTTC. It encodes CASSSGQPYGYTF.

V and J are TRBV11-3 and TRBJ2-2; D perhaps matches TRBD2 (6 bases). The CDR3 consists of 13 residues. CDR1 and CDR2 from the germline V gene are SGHNT and YENEEA. With 4 bases removed from V and 7 bases from J, the gap between germline ends came to 10 bases. Here the CDR3 DNA reads TGTGCCAGCAGCTCCCGACTAGGCGGGGAGCTGTTTTTT. Its translation is CASSSRLGGELFF.

The chain links TRBV5-1 to TRBJ2-5; D possibly corresponds to TRBD1 (5 bases). CDR3 size: 12 residues. Germline-derived CDR1 and CDR2 are SGHRS and YFSETQ. V gave up 3 bases and J gave up 4 bases, with 7 bases separating them. The CDR3 here is CASSWTRETQYF. Here the CDR3 DNA reads TGCGCCAGCAGCTGGACAAGAGAGACCCAGTACTTC.

J is TRBJ1-1 and V is TRBV5-1; 9 nucleotides align to TRBD1. CDR3 length: 14 residues. Germline trimming cut 0 bases from V and 6 bases from J; bases unmatched to any gene: 3. The germline V gene has CDR1 SGHRS and CDR2 YFSETQ. The CDR3 DNA reads TGCGCCAGCAGCTTGGGGGACAGGGCCGCTGAAGCTTTCTTT. Translated, it gives CASSLGDRAAEAFF.

This clone was recorded a few times. The chain has TRBV29-1 and TRBJ1-6, with 10 bases matching TRBD1. Germline values: CDR1 SQVTM, CDR2 ANQGSEA. With V trimmed by 6 bases and J by 9 bases, 5 bases remained unmatched. The CDR3 covers 13 residues. Here the CDR3 DNA reads TGCAGCGTCGGGGGGACAGGGGTTTCACCCCTCCACTTT. The encoded protein is CSVGGTGVSPLHF.

The gene calls are TRBV28 and TRBJ2-3; 11 nucleotides align to TRBD2. The CDR3 runs 16 residues. The V and J ends lost 4 bases and 0 bases, in that order; junction bases with no gene match: 3. The germline CDR1 and CDR2 sequences are MDHEN and SYDVKM. For the CDR3, the DNA is TGTGCCAGCAGTTCTAGCGGGGGGACCAGCACAGATACGCAGTATTTT. Residues: CASSSSGGTSTDTQYF.